These 6 T cell receptor beta chains were sequenced from one sample in a study of OX40 agonist ivuxolimab in advanced cancers. TCRdb keeps only in-frame clones here, not all; method: immunoSEQ multiplex PCR. The table has roughly 53,000 clones, approximately 86% seen once. The sample consisted of CD4+ or CD8+ T cells sorted from blood, taken in a trial of the OX40 agonist ivuxolimab. The receptors come from an adult with an advanced solid tumor such as melanoma, head and neck, liver or kidney cancer.

There are a few counts of this clone. The chain joins TRBV30 to TRBJ2-2; D ambiguous. Per germline, CDR1 GTSNPN and CDR2 SVGIG (reference sequence). Between the trimmed V and J ends, which lost 0 bases and 6 bases, there was a span of 5 bases. The CDR3 length is 12 residues. CDR3 sequence: CAWSVRPGELFF. The DNA of the CDR3 is TGTGCCTGGAGTGTTCGTCCCGGGGAGCTGTTTTTT.

The genes are TRBV6-1 and TRBJ2-7, with 8 bases lining up with TRBD2. Germline CDR1 and CDR2: MNHNS and SASEGT. Trimming at V came to 6 bases and at J to 3 bases, leaving 4 bases not matched to a gene. The CDR3 has 13 residues. The CDR3 is CASRAGTSYEQYF. The CDR3 DNA follows: TGTGCCAGCAGAGCCGGGACTAGCTACGAGCAGTACTTC.

The chain recombines TRBV6-5 with TRBJ1-5; D remains unclear. The CDR3 is 14 amino acids. Germline V CDR1 and CDR2: MNHEY, SVGAGI. V shed 0 bases and J shed 5 bases, with 8 bases lying between them. The CDR3 DNA follows: TGTGCCAGCAGTTACTCGGGCGGCTATCAGCCCCAGCATTTT. Encoded protein: CASSYSGGYQPQHF.

This chain uses TRBV6-1 with TRBJ1-2; D is ambiguous. The CDR3 length is 11 residues. Germline lookup yields CDR1 MNHNS and CDR2 SASEGT. Trimming took off 5 bases at V and 11 bases at J, with 12 bases between the two ends. The DNA for the CDR3 is TGTGCCAGCAGTTTTGGGCCTGTTTACACCTTC. This sequence encodes CASSFGPVYTF.

This clone was found once. The rearrangement joins TRBV14 to TRBJ1-3; D unresolved. Trimming shortened V by 2 bases and J by 2 bases, and 13 bases separated the two germline ends. Germline-derived CDR1 and CDR2 are SGHDN and FVKESK. The CDR3 extends over 16 amino acids. This chain's CDR3 is CASSQLSVIAGNTIYF. In DNA form, the CDR3 reads TGTGCCAGCAGCCAACTGTCGGTCATCGCTGGAAACACCATATATTTT.

The chain joins TRBV5-4 to TRBJ1-3; TRBD1 is a possible D gene (6 bases). CDR3 length: 15 residues. Germline V gene sequence: CDR1 SGHNT, CDR2 YYREEE (reference sequence). V shed 7 bases and J shed 0 bases, with 14 bases lying between them. For the CDR3, the DNA is TGTGCCAGCTCGGAAGGGGGATTCTCTGGAAACACCATATATTTT. Its translation: CASSEGGFSGNTIYF.